This T cell receptor beta chain is drawn from a study of graft-versus-host responses after intestinal transplantation. The table lists this clone with a few counts. Its target is unknown. TCRdb keeps only in-frame clones here, not all; method: immunoSEQ multiplex PCR. The data hold about 86,000 clones, with over 80% observed a single time. CDR1 is SGHRS, CDR2 YFSETQ, per germline. Trimming removed 1 base from V and 5 bases from J; junction bases left unmatched: 6. The length of the CDR3 is 15 residues. Material: unstimulated CD8+ T cells sorted from spleen or lymph node cells, obtained before intestinal transplant. V gene TRBV5-1 combines with J gene TRBJ2-5, with 9 bases that match TRBD1. This clonotype was sampled from a human donor who received an intestinal transplant. CDR3 sequence (DNA): TGCGCCAGCAGCTTGACAAACAGGGGGCTGGAGACCCAGTACTTC. Translation gives CASSLTNRGLETQYF.